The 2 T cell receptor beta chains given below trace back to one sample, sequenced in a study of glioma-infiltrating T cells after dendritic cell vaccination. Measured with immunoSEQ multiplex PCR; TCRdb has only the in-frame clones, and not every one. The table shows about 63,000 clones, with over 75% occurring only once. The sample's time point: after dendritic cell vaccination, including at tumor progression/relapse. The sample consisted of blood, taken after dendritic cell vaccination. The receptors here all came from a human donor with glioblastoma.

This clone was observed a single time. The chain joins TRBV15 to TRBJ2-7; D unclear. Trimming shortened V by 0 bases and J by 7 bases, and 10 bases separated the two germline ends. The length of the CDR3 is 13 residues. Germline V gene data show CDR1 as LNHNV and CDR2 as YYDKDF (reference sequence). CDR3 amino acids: CATSRDWYEEQYF. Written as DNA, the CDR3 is TGTGCCACCAGCAGAGATTGGTATGAGGAGCAGTACTTC. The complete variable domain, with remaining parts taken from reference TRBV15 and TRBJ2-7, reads DAMVIQNPRYQVTQFGKPVTLSCSQTLNHNVMYWYQQKSSQAPKLLFHYYDKDFNNEADTPDNFQSRRPNTSFCFLDIRSPGLGDTAMYLCATSRDWYEEQYFGPGTRLTVT.

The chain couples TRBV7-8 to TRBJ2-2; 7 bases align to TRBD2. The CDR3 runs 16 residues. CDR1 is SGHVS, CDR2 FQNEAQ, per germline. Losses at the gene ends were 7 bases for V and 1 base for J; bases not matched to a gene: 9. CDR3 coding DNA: TGTGCCAGCACCTCACTGGCTAGCGGGAACACCGGGGAGCTGTTTTTT. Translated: CASTSLASGNTGELFF.